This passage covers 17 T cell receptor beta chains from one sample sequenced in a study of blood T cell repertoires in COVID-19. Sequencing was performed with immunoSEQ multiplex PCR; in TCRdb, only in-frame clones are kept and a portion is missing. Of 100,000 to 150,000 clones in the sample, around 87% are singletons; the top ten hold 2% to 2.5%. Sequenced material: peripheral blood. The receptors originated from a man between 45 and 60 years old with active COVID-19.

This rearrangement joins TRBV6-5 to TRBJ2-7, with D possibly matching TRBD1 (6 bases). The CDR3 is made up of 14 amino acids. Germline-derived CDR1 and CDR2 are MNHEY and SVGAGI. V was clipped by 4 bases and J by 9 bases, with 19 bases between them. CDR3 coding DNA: TGTGCCAGCAGTTCCCCGGGACACTCAAAGGGGCAGTACTTC. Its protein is CASSSPGHSKGQYF.

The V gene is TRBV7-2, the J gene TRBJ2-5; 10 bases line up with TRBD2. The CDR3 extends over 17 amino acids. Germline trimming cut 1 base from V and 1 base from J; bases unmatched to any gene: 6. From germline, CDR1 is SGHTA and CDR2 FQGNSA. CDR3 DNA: TGTGCCAGCAGCTTAGGGGGTAGCGGGGGGCTCCAAGAGACCCAGTACTTC. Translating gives CASSLGGSGGLQETQYF. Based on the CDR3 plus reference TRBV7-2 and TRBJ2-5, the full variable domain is GAGVSQSPSNKVTEKGKDVELRCDPISGHTALYWYRQSLGQGLEFLIYFQGNSAPDKSGLPSDRFSAERTGGSVSTLTIQRTQQEDSAVYLCASSLGGSGGLQETQYFGPGTRLLVL.

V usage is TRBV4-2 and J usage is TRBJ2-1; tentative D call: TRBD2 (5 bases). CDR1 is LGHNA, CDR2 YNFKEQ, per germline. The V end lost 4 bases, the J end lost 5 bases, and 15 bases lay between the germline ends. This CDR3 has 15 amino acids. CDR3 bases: TGTGCCAGCAGCCCCCGGGCGGGCAACGACAATGAGCAGTTCTTC. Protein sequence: CASSPRAGNDNEQFF.

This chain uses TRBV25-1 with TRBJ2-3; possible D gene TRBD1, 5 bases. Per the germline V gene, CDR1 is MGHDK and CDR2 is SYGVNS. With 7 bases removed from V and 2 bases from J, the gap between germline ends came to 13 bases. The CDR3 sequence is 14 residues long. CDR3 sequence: CASKGPTATDTQYF. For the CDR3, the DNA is TGTGCCAGCAAGGGCCCGACAGCCACAGATACGCAGTATTTT.

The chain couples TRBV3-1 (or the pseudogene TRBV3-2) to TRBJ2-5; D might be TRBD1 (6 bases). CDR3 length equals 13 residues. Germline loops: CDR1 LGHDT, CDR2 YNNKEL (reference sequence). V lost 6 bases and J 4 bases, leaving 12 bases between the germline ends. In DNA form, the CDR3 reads TGTGCCAGCAGGACCAGGGGTCCAGAGACCCAGTACTTC. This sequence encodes CASRTRGPETQYF.

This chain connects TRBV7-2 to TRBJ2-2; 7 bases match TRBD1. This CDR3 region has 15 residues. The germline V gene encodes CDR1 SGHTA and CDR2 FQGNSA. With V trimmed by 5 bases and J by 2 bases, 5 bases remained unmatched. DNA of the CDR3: TGTGCCAGCAGCCCCGGACAGGCCAACACCGGGGAGCTGTTTTTT. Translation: CASSPGQANTGELFF.

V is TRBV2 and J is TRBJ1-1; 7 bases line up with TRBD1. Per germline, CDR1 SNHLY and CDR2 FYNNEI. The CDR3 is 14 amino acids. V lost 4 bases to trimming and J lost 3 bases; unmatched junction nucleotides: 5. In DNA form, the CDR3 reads TGTGCCAGCAGTGTTGACAGGGCGGACACTGAAGCTTTCTTT. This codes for CASSVDRADTEAFF.

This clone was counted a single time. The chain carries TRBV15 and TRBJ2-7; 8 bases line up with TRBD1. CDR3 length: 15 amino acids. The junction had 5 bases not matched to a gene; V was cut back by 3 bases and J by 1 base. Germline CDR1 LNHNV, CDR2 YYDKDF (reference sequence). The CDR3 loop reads CATSRGTGISYEQYF. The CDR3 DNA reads TGTGCCACCAGCAGGGGGACAGGCATATCCTACGAGCAGTACTTC.

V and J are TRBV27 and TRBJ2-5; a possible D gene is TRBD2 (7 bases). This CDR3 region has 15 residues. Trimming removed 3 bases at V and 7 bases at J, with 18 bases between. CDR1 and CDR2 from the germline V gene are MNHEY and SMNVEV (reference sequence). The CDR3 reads CASSLGRGPGGTQYF. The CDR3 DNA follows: TGTGCCAGCAGTTTGGGGCGGGGGCCTGGGGGGACCCAGTACTTC.

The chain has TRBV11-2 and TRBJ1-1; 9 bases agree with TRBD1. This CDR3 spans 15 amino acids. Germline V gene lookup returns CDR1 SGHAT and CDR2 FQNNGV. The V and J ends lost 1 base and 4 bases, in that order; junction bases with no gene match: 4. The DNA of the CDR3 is TGTGCCAGCAGCTTAGTCACAGGGGGCTTCACTGAAGCTTTCTTT. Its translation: CASSLVTGGFTEAFF.

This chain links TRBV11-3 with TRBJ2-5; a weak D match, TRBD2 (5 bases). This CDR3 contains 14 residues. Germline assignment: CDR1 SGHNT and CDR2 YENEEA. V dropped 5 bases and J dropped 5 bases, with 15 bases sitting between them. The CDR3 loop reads CASSLGTSWETQYF. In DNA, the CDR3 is TGTGCCAGCAGCCTCGGAACTAGTTGGGAGACCCAGTACTTC.

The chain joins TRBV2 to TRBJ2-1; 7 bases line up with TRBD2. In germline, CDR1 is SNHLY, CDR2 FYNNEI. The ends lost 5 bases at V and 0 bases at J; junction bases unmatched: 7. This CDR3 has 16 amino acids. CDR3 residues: CASSLSGESSYNEQFF. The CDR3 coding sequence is TGTGCCAGCAGTTTAAGCGGGGAGAGCTCCTACAATGAGCAGTTCTTC.

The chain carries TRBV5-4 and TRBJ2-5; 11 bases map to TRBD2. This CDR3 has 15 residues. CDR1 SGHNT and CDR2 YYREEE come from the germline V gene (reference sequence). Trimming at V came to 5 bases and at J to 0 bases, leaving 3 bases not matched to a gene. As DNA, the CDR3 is TGTGCCAGCAGACCGGGACTAGCGGACCAAGAGACCCAGTACTTC. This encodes CASRPGLADQETQYF.

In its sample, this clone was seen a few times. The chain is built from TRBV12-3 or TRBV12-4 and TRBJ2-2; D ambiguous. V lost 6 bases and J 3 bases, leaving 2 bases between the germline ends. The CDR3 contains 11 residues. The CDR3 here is CASSYTGELFF. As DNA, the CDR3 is TGTGCCAGCAGCTACACCGGGGAGCTGTTTTTT.

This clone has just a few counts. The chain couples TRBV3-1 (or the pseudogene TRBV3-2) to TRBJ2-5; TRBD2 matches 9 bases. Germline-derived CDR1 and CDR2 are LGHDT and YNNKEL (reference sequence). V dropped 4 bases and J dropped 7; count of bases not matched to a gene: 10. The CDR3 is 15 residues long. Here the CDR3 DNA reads TGTGCCAGCAGCCCGACTAGCGGCCCGTCAGGGACCCAGTACTTC. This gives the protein CASSPTSGPSGTQYF.

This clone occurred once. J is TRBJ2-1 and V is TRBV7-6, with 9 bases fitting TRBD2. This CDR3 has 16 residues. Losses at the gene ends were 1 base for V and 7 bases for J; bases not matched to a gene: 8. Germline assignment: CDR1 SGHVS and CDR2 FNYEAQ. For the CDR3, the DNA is TGTGCCAGCAGCTTAGAGGCGCGGGGGGGCCGGAATGAGCAGTTCTTC. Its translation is CASSLEARGGRNEQFF.

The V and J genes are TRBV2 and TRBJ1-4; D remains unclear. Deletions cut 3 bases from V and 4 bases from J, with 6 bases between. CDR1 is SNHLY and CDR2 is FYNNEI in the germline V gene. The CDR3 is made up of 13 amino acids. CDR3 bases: TGTGCCAGCAGTGATCCCCATAATGAAAAACTGTTTTTT. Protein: CASSDPHNEKLFF.